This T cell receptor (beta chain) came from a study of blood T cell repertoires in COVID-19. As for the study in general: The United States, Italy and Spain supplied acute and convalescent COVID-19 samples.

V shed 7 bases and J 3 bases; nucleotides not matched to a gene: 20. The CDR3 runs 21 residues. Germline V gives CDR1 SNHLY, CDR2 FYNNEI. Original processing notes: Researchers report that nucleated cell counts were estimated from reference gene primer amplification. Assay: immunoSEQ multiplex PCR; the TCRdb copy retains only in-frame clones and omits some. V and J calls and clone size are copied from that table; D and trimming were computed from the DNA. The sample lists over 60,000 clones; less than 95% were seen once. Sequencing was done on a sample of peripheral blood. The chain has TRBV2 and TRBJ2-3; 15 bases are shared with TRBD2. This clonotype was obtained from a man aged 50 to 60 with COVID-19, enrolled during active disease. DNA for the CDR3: TGTGCCAGCACCAAACGAGGTGGGACTAGCGGGAGGACTCGGGAGACAGATACGCAGTATTTT. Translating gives CASTKRGGTSGRTRETDTQYF.